Reported below is one TCR beta chain. What it binds is not known. The V and J ends lost 5 bases and 5 bases, in that order; junction bases with no gene match: 11. The CDR3 is 15 residues long. The germline V gene encodes CDR1 SGHTA and CDR2 FQGNSA. This sample stems from a study of T cells in Graves' hyperthyroidism and ophthalmopathy. Absent ophthalmopathy progression within 18 months defined stable Graves' hyperthyroidism. Thyroid ultrasound, orbital computed tomography, clinical symptoms, and serum thyroxine and TRAb underpinned diagnoses. Study-level results: Blood held most thyroid clonotypes expanded above 0.001 frequency.

Amplification targeted TCR beta CDR3 regions from RNA transcripts. HTBI primers were employed in a first-round RT-PCR of the TCR CDR3. In TCRdb, the multiplex PCR reads were re-called with MiXCR into one record per CDR3 protein. This table holds 300,000 to 450,000 distinct CDR3 sequences, more than 12% found once. Sequencing was carried out using blood. The chain employs TRBV7-2 and TRBJ1-2; 7 bases line up with TRBD1. This clonotype originated in a woman aged 25-40 years with Graves' hyperthyroidism. The chain's CDR3 is CASSPGGGVEYGYTF. The CDR3 DNA reads TGTGCCAGCAGCCCAGGGGGGGGGGTGGAGTATGGCTACACCTTC.